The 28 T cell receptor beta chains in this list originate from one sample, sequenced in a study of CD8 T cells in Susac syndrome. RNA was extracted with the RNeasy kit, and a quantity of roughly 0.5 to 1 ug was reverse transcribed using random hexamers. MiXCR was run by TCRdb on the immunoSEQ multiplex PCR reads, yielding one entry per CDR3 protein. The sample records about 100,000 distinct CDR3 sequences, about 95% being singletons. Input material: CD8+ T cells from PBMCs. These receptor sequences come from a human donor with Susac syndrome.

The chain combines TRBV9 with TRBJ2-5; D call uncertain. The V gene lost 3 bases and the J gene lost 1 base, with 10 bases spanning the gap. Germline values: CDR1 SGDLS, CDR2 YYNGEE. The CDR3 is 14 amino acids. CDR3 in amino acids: CASSGEGFQETQYF. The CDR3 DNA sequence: TGTGCCAGCAGCGGAGAAGGGTTCCAAGAGACCCAGTACTTC.

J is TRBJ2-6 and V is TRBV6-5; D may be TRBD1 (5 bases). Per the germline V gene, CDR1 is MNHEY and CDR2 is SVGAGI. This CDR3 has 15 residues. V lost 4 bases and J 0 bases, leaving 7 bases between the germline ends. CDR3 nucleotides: TGTGCCAGCAGTTCGACAGTCTCTGGGGCCAACGTCCTGACTTTC. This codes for CASSSTVSGANVLTF.

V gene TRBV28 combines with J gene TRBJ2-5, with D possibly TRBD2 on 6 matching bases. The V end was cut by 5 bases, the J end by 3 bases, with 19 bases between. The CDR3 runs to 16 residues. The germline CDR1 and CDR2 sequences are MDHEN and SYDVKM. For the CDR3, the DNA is TGTGCCAGCAGTCCTACCTACGGGAGATTTGAAGAGACCCAGTACTTC. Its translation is CASSPTYGRFEETQYF.

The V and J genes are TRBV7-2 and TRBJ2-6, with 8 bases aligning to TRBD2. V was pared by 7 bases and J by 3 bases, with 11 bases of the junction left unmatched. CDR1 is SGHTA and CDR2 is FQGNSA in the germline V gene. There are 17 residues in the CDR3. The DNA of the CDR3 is TGTGCCAGCAAGGCCGGGACTAGAAGTTATGGGGCCAACGTCCTGACTTTC. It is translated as CASKAGTRSYGANVLTF.

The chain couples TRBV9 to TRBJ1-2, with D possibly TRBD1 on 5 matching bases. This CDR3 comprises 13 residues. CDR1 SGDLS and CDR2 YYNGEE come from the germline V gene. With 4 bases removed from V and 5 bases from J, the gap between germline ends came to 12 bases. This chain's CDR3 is CASSREGTYGYTF. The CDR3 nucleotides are TGTGCCAGCAGCCGAGAGGGGACGTATGGCTACACCTTC.

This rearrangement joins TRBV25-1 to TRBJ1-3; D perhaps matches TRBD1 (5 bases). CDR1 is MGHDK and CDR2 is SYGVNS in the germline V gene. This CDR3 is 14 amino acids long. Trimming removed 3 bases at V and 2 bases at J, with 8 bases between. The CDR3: CASSDGGAGNTIYF. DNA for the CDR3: TGTGCCAGCAGTGACGGGGGAGCTGGAAACACCATATATTTT.

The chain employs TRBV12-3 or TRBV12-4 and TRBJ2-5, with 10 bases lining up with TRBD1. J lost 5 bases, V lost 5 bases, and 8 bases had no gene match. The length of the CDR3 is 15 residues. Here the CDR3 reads CASSPSTGGRETQYF. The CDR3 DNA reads TGTGCCAGCAGTCCTTCGACAGGGGGCAGGGAGACCCAGTACTTC.

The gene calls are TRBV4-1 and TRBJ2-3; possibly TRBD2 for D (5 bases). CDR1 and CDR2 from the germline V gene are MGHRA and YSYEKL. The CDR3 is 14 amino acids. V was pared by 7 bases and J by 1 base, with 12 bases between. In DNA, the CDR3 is TGCGCCAGCAAGGACTCCGCGGGCACAGATACGCAGTATTTT. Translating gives CASKDSAGTDTQYF.

The CDR3 DNA sequence: TGCGCCAGCAGCCCCGGGACCCAACAGGCAGATACGCAGTATTTT. Encoded protein: CASSPGTQQADTQYF. The rearrangement joins TRBV5-1 to TRBJ2-3; D may correspond to TRBD1 or TRBD2 (5 bases each). The CDR3 extends over 15 amino acids. Trimming took off 4 bases at V and 4 bases at J, with 16 bases between the two ends. In germline, CDR1 is SGHRS, CDR2 YFSETQ.

The CDR3 reads CASSSPLSGANVLTF. Here the CDR3 DNA reads TGTGCCAGCAGCTCCCCCCTCTCTGGGGCCAACGTCCTGACTTTC. The rearrangement uses TRBV7-9 and TRBJ2-6, with no clear D. The V end was cut by 4 bases, the J end by 0 bases, with 7 bases between. The CDR3 has 15 residues. Looked up from germline, CDR1 is SEHNR and CDR2 is FQNEAQ (reference sequence). Full variable domain (outside the CDR3, taken from reference TRBV7-9 and TRBJ2-6): DTGVSQNPRHKITKRGQNVTFRCDPISEHNRLYWYRQTLGQGPEFLTYFQNEAQLEKSRLLSDRFSAERPKGSFSTLEIQRTEQGDSAMYLCASSSPLSGANVLTFGAGSRLTVL.

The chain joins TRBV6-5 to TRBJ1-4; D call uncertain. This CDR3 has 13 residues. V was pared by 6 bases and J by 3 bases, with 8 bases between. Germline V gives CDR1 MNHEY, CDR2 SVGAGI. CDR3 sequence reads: CASSRGPNEKLFF. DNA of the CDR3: TGTGCCAGCAGCCGCGGCCCTAATGAAAAACTGTTTTTT.

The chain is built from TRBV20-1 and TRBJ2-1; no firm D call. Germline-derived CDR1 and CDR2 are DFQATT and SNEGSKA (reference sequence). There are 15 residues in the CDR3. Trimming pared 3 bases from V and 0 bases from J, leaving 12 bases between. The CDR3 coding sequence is TGCAGTGCTAGGGCCTACTCCAGCTCCTACAATGAGCAGTTCTTC. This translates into CSARAYSSSYNEQFF.

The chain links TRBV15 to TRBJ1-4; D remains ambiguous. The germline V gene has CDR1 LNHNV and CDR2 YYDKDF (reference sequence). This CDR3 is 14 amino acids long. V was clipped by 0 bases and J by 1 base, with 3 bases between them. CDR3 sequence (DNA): TGTGCCACCAGCAGAGACAGAACTAATGAAAAACTGTTTTTT. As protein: CATSRDRTNEKLFF.

The CDR3 coding sequence is TGCAGCGTTTTACGGGGGGATACCACTGAAGCTTTCTTT. This encodes CSVLRGDTTEAFF. The chain combines TRBV29-1 with TRBJ1-1; possible D gene TRBD1, 5 bases. The length of the CDR3 is 13 residues. The V gene's germline CDR1 is SQVTM and CDR2 ANQGSEA. V shed 5 bases and J shed 4 bases, with 14 bases lying between them.

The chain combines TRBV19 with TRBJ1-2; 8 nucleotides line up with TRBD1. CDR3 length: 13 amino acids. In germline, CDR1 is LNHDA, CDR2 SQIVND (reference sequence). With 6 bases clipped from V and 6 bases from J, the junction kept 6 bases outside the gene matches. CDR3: CASRNKQGDGYTF. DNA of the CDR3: TGTGCCAGTAGAAACAAACAGGGGGATGGCTACACCTTC.

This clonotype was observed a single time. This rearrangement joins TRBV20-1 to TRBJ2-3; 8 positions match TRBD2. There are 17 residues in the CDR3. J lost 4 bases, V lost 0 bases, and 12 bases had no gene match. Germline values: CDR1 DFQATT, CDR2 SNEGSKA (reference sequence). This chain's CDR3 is CSARDREREWIPDTQYF. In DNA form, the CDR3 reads TGCAGTGCTAGAGATCGGGAGCGGGAGTGGATCCCAGATACGCAGTATTTT.

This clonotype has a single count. The CDR3 loop reads CSVTTGVGEKLFF. CDR3 nucleotides: TGCAGCGTTACAACAGGAGTAGGTGAAAAACTGTTTTTT. V and J are TRBV29-1 and TRBJ1-4; the D gene is possibly TRBD1 (5 bases). Deletions cut 5 bases from V and 7 bases from J, with 14 bases between. The CDR3 has 13 amino acids. Germline assignment: CDR1 SQVTM and CDR2 ANQGSEA.

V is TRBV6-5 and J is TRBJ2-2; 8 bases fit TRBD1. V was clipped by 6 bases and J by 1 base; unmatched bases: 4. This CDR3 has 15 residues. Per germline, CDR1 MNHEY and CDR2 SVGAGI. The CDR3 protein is CASSPGTGNTGELFF. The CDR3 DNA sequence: TGTGCCAGCAGCCCTGGGACAGGGAACACCGGGGAGCTGTTTTTT.

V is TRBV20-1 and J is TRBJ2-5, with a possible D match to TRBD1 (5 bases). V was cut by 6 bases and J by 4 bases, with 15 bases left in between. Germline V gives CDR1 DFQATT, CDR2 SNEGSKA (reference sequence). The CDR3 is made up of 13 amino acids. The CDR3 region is CSAPWGVLETQYF. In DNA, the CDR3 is TGCAGTGCCCCTTGGGGCGTTTTAGAGACCCAGTACTTC.

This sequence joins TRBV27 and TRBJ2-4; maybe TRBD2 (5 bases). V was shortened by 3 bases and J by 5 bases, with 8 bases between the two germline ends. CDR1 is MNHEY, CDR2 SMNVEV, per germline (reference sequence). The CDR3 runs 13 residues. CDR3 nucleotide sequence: TGTGCCAGCAGTTTTCTCGGGGAAAACATTCAGTACTTC. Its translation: CASSFLGENIQYF.

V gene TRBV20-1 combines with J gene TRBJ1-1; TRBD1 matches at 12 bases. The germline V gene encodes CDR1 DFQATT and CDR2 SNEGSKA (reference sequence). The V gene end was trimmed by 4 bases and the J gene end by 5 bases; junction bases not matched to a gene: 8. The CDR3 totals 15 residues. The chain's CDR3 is CSATGTGGAVTEAFF. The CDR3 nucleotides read TGCAGTGCTACCGGGACAGGGGGCGCGGTAACTGAAGCTTTCTTT.

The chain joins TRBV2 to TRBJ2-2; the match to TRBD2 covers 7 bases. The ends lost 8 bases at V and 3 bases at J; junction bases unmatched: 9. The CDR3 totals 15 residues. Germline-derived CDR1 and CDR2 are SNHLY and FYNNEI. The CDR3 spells CASVNSGADTGELFF. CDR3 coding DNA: TGTGCCAGCGTTAACAGCGGGGCGGACACCGGGGAGCTGTTTTTT.

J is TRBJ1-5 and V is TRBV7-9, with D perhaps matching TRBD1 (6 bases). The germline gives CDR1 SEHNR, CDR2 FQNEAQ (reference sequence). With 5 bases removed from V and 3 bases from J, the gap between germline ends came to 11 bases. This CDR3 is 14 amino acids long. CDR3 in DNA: TGTGCCAGCAGCACGGGACACAACAATCAGCCCCAGCATTTT. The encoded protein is CASSTGHNNQPQHF.

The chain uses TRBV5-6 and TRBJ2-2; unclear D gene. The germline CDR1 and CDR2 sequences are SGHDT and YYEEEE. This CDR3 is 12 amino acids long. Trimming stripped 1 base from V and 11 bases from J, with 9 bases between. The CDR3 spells CASSLPVGELFF. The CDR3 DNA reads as TGTGCCAGCAGCTTGCCAGTAGGAGAGCTGTTTTTT. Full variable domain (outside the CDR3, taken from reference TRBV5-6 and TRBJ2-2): DAGVTQSPTHLIKTRGQQVTLRCSPKSGHDTVSWYQQALGQGPQFIFQYYEEEERQRGNFPDRFSGHQFPNYSSELNVNALLLGDSALYLCASSLPVGELFFGEGSRLTVL.

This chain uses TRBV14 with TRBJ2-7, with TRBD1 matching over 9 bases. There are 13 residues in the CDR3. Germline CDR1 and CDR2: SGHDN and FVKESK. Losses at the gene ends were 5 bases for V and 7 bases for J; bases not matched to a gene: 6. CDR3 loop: CASSTNRGREQYF. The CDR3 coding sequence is TGTGCCAGCAGCACTAACAGGGGGCGGGAGCAGTACTTC.

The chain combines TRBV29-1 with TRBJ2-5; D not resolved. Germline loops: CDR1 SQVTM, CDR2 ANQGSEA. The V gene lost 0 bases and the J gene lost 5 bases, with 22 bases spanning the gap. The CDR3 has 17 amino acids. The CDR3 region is CSVEESPRFDPAETQYF. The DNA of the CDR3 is TGCAGCGTTGAAGAATCCCCGAGGTTTGACCCCGCGGAGACCCAGTACTTC.

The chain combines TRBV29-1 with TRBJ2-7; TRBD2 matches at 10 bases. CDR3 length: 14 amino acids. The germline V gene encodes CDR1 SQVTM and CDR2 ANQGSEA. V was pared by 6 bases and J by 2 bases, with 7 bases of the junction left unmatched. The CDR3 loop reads CSVETSGITYEQYF. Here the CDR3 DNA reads TGCAGCGTGGAAACTAGCGGGATAACCTACGAGCAGTACTTC.

The CDR3 nucleotides read TGTGCCAGCAGCTTCTGGGGCTCTGGGGCCAACGTCCTGACTTTC. Its protein is CASSFWGSGANVLTF. V gene TRBV5-4 combines with J gene TRBJ2-6; D gene unclear. V was trimmed by 2 bases and J by 0 bases, leaving 6 bases between them. From germline, CDR1 is SGHNT and CDR2 YYREEE (reference sequence). CDR3 length: 15 amino acids.